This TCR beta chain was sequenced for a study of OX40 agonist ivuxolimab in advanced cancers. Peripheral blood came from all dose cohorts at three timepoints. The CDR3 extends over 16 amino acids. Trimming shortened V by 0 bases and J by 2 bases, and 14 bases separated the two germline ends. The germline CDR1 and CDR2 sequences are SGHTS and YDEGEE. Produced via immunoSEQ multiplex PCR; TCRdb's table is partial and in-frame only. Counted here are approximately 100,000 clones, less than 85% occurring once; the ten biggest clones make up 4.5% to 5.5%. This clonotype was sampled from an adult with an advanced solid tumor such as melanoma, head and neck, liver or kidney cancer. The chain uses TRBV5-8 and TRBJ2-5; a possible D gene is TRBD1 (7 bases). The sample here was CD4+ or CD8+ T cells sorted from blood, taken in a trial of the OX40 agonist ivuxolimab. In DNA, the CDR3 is TGTGCCAGCAGCTTGGTTGGCGGGACAGTACAAGAGACCCAGTACTTC. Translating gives CASSLVGGTVQETQYF.